The sequence of this TCR beta chain was determined in a study of blood T cells in healthy people across ages. General observations from the study: Because donor CMV status was unknown, expanded clonotype changes were possibly confounded. Donors of long life had a larger count of naive CD4+ cells and greater diversity than aged donors. Per million T cells, TCR beta diversity dropped roughly linearly as age increased.

As to this clonotype: Its target is not known.

Germline CDR1 SGHTA, CDR2 FQGNSA. J was trimmed by 0 bases and V by 4 bases; bases with no gene match: 6. This CDR3 comprises 15 residues. It was with a sample-barcoded 5' primer and a J-beta primer mix that a second PCR of roughly 7 to 12 cycles was run. Each cDNA was tagged by a template-switch adaptor containing 12 random nucleotides. From the 5' RACE reads, TCRdb called clonotypes with MiXCR, one entry per CDR3 protein. This sample has 650,000 to 900,000 distinct CDR3 sequences, with 62% found just once. The TCR was taken from a man younger than 45 in good health. The chain has TRBV7-2 and TRBJ2-7; 7 bases match TRBD1. The sample comprised blood. The CDR3 nucleotides read TGTGCCAGCAGCTCTGGGGGACAGAGCTCCTACGAGCAGTACTTC. This gives the protein CASSSGGQSSYEQYF. Combining the CDR3 with reference TRBV7-2 and TRBJ2-7 gives the whole variable domain GAGVSQSPSNKVTEKGKDVELRCDPISGHTALYWYRQSLGQGLEFLIYFQGNSAPDKSGLPSDRFSAERTGGSVSTLTIQRTQQEDSAVYLCASSSGGQSSYEQYFGPGTRLTVT.